This T cell receptor (beta chain) emerged from a study of T cell repertoires in cytomegalovirus infection. Via MiXCR, TCRdb re-called the reads, giving one row per CDR3 protein. The data contain 150,000 to 200,000 distinct CDR3 sequences, roughly 27% of them seen just once; the ten biggest clones take up approximately 31%. This CDR3 spans 15 amino acids. The germline CDR1 and CDR2 sequences are MNHEY and SVGEGT. The V and J ends lost 5 bases and 1 base, in that order; junction bases with no gene match: 8. The chain links TRBV6-2 or TRBV6-3 to TRBJ2-7; 7 nucleotides match TRBD1. Sequencing was performed on PBMCs. The sequence came from a human donor in good health (CMV status not recorded). Some clones in this sample may be carry-over from other donors' samples. CDR3 in amino acids: CASSISRGPSYEQYF. Here the CDR3 DNA reads TGTGCCAGCAGTATTTCAAGGGGGCCTTCCTACGAGCAGTACTTC.